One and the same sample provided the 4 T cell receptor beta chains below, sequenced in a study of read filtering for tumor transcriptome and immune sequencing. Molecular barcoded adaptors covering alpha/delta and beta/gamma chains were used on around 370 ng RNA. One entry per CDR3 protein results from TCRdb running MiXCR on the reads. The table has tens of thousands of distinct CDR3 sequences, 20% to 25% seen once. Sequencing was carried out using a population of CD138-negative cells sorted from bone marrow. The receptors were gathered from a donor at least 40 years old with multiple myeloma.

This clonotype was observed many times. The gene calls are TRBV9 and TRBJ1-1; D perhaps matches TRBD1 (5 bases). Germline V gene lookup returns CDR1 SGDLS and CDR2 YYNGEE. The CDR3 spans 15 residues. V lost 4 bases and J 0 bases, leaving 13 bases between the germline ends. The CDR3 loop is CASSPRGLMNTEAFF. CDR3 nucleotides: TGTGCCAGCAGCCCTAGGGGACTGATGAACACTGAAGCTTTCTTT.

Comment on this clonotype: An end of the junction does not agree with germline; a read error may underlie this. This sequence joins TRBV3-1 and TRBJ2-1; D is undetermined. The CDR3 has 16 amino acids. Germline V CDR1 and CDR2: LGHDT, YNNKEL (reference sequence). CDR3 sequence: CASSQDSISSYNEQLF. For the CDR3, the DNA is TGTGCCAGCAGCCAGGATTCCATCAGCTCCTACAATGAGCAGCTCTTC.

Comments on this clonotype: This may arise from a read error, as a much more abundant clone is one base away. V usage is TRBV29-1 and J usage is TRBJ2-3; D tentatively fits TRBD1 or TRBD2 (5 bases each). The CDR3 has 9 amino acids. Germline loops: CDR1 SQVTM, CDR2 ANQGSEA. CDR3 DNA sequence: TGCAGCGTCTCCCCGGGGCAGTGTTTT. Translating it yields CSVSPGQCF.

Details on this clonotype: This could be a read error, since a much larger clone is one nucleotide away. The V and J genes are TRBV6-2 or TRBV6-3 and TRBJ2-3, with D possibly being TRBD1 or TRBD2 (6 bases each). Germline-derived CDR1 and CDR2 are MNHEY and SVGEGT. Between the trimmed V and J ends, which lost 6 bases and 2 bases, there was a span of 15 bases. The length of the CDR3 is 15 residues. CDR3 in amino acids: CASSRGGDHTDTQYF. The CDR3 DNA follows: TGTGCCAGCAGCAGGGGCGGGGATCACACAGATACGCAGTATTTT.